The sequence of this TCR beta chain was determined in a study of regulatory T cells in long-lasting Graves disease. Study context: Antithyroid drug use was under 3 months in newly diagnosed Graves' patients.

CDR1 and CDR2 (germline): GTSNPN, SVGIG (reference sequence). Trimming took off 7 bases at V and 0 bases at J, with 16 bases between the two ends. CDR3 length: 14 amino acids. Relying on iRepertoire HTBI primers and Arm-PCR of CDR3 regions, the team built TCR beta libraries. In TCRdb, the multiplex PCR reads were re-called with MiXCR into one record per CDR3 protein. The sample has about 620,000 distinct CDR3 sequences, around 15% seen once. Noted time point: newly diagnosed GD, antithyroid drugs for less than 3 months. Following extraction of RNA from PBMCs, that RNA was used to make the TCR library. American Thyroid Association guidelines were used to diagnose Graves' disease. Separately, the same data were catalogued under a study of T cells in Graves' hyperthyroidism and ophthalmopathy. That publication notes: Uncontrolled infection, other autoimmune disease, pregnancy or lactation led to exclusion. The TCR CDR3 was amplified in a first-round RT-PCR using the HTBI primer set.

This chain links TRBV30 with TRBJ2-7; D possibly corresponds to TRBD2 (5 bases). The material sequenced was peripheral blood mononuclear cells (PBMCs), taken at new diagnosis, from a patient treated with antithyroid drugs. This TCR came from a woman in her twenties or thirties with Graves disease. CDR3 residues: CAYNPGSRSYEQYF. The CDR3 DNA reads TGTGCCTATAATCCGGGGTCGCGCTCCTACGAGCAGTACTTC.